This TCR beta chain was obtained from a study of lymphopenia after photon versus proton radiotherapy. With regard to this clone: Antigen: not known.

Study-level results: Relative stability marked proton patients; photon patients lost diversity and naive cells.

Generated by immunoSEQ multiplex PCR, the TCRdb table keeps only in-frame clones and is missing some. The table has about 16,000 clones, around 84% seen once; the top ten hold approximately 10%. The germline CDR1 and CDR2 sequences are SQVTM and ANQGSEA. V was clipped by 7 bases and J by 2 bases; unmatched bases: 3. This CDR3 is 13 amino acids long. The source material was peripheral blood, sampled from a patient treated with proton-based radiotherapy. J is TRBJ2-7 and V is TRBV29-1; 12 positions agree with TRBD1. The source is a man in his 70s with pancreatic cancer. CDR3 sequence (DNA): TGCAGCGCGGGGACAGGGGGCGCCTACGAGCAGTACTTC. It specifies CSAGTGGAYEQYF.